This T cell receptor (beta chain) was documented in a study of cytomegalovirus exposure and HLA in healthy donors. 13 Jbeta primers and 60 Vbeta primers were used for the PCR. Libraries were prepared by immunoSEQ multiplex PCR; TCRdb keeps only in-frame clonotypes and omits some of them. The sample has approximately 110,000 clones, roughly four fifths seen once. V lost 5 bases and J lost 8; bases outside the gene matches: 6. Germline CDR1 reads MDHEN; CDR2 reads SYDVKM. The CDR3 sequence is 13 residues long. The gene calls are TRBV28 and TRBJ1-2, with TRBD1 matching 9 bases. Sequenced input: PBMCs. The clonotype comes from a woman under 30 in good health and CMV-seronegative. The CDR3 sequence: CASSRWTGVGYTF. CDR3 bases: TGTGCCAGCAGTAGATGGACAGGGGTAGGCTACACCTTC.